A single sample is the source of the 19 T cell receptor beta chains below, sequenced in a study of post-analysis software for immune sequencing data. Study-wide results and limits: Comparison of patients with controls showed about 5 TRBV segments more frequent in patients, TRBV5-6, TRBV5-1 and TRBV20-1 among them.

Their recognized antigens are unknown. Unique molecular identifiers had been added to the TCR beta cDNA libraries. TCRdb re-called the PCR reads through MiXCR, storing one row per CDR3 protein. Of around 770,000 distinct CDR3 sequences in the sample, just over 45% were seen once. Sequencing was carried out using blood. The receptors were sampled from a girl aged 5 to 17 with multiple sclerosis.

The chain carries TRBV7-9 and TRBJ2-5; D uncertain. The CDR3 runs 15 residues. The V end lost 5 bases, the J end lost 2 bases, and 15 bases lay between the germline ends. CDR1 and CDR2 (germline): SEHNR, FQNEAQ (reference sequence). DNA for the CDR3: TGTGCCAGCAGCCCACACGCGAATCTACAAGAGACCCAGTACTTC. Translation: CASSPHANLQETQYF.

The chain recombines TRBV12-3 or TRBV12-4 with TRBJ2-1, with 8 bases lining up with TRBD2. J gave up 1 base and V 6 bases, and 8 bases lay outside the gene matches. The length of the CDR3 is 16 residues. The CDR3 DNA is TGTGCCAGCAGCCAACTAGCGGCCGTTTCCTACAATGAGCAGTTCTTC. Protein product: CASSQLAAVSYNEQFF.

The chain uses TRBV20-1 and TRBJ2-3; D gene ambiguous. The V end was cut by 5 bases, the J end by 2 bases, with 11 bases between. Germline loops: CDR1 DFQATT, CDR2 SNEGSKA (reference sequence). The length of the CDR3 is 13 residues. The CDR3 loop reads CSASATLTDTQYF. The DNA for the CDR3 is TGCAGTGCTTCGGCGACCCTCACAGATACGCAGTATTTT.

This clonotype was seen a few times. The V call is TRBV2, the J call TRBJ2-6; TRBD2 aligns across 7 bases. Trimming at V came to 4 bases and at J to 4 bases, leaving 13 bases not matched to a gene. CDR3 length: 18 residues. From germline, CDR1 is SNHLY and CDR2 FYNNEI. The CDR3 here is CASSGRWEGSFGANVLTF. Written as DNA, the CDR3 is TGTGCCAGCAGTGGGAGATGGGAGGGAAGCTTCGGGGCCAACGTCCTGACTTTC.

J is TRBJ2-5 and V is TRBV9; TRBD2 agrees at 10 bases. This CDR3 has 15 residues. V shed 3 bases and J 2 bases; nucleotides not matched to a gene: 4. From germline, CDR1 is SGDLS and CDR2 YYNGEE. DNA for the CDR3: TGTGCCAGCAGCGGGACTAGCGGCCTACAAGAGACCCAGTACTTC. It codes for CASSGTSGLQETQYF.

V usage is TRBV6-2 or TRBV6-3 and J usage is TRBJ1-5, with D possibly matching TRBD1 (5 bases). Deletions cut 2 bases from V and 4 bases from J, with 21 bases between. CDR3 size: 18 residues. Germline CDR1 is MNHEY and CDR2 is SVGEGT. CDR3 DNA sequence: TGTGCCAGCAGTTACGTCCCGGGACTCCCTACACTTAATCAGCCCCAGCATTTT. Amino acids: CASSYVPGLPTLNQPQHF.

This clonotype was counted once. The V and J genes are TRBV7-8 and TRBJ2-1; 12 bases match TRBD1. Germline CDR1 reads SGHVS; CDR2 reads FQNEAQ. CDR3 length equals 16 residues. V shed 5 bases and J 6 bases; nucleotides not matched to a gene: 8. CDR3 coding DNA: TGTGCCAGCAGCCATCCGGGACAGGGGGCGCCCAATGAGCAGTTCTTC. Translating gives CASSHPGQGAPNEQFF.

V usage is TRBV3-1 and J usage is TRBJ2-1; 11 nucleotides align to TRBD2. CDR3 size: 18 residues. After removal of 4 bases from V and 0 bases from J, the junction contained 8 bases not matched to a gene. The V gene's germline CDR1 is LGHDT and CDR2 YNNKEL (reference sequence). The CDR3 DNA reads as TGTGCCAGCAGCCCCGCTAGCGGGAGGTCGGGCTCCTACAATGAGCAGTTCTTC. Its protein product is CASSPASGRSGSYNEQFF.

The V gene is TRBV20-1, the J gene TRBJ2-6, with D uncertain. This CDR3 has 13 amino acids. The V end was cut by 6 bases, the J end by 1 base, with 7 bases between. The germline CDR1 and CDR2 sequences are DFQATT and SNEGSKA (reference sequence). The CDR3 nucleotides read TGCAGTGCCAGTCCATCTGGGGCCAACGTCCTGACTTTC. It codes for CSASPSGANVLTF.

This clonotype was observed a handful of times. This rearrangement joins TRBV19 to TRBJ2-4; maybe TRBD1 (6 bases). V gave up 6 bases and J gave up 13 bases, with 16 bases separating them. The CDR3 totals 12 residues. CDR1 LNHDA and CDR2 SQIVND come from the germline V gene (reference sequence). The CDR3 here is CASSGQFGEQYF. CDR3 bases: TGTGCCAGTAGCGGACAGTTCGGTGAGCAGTACTTC.

This clonotype was seen a few times. The genes are TRBV10-3 and TRBJ2-2, with D perhaps being TRBD1 or TRBD2 (6 bases each). Trimming left V 10 bases short and J 1 base short, with 28 bases between. This CDR3 is built from 19 residues. Germline loops: CDR1 ENHRY, CDR2 SYGVKD. Written as DNA, the CDR3 is TGTGCCACCCAGTCCGAGTGGGGTCCCGGGGGCCGGAACACCGGGGAGCTGTTTTTT. This encodes CATQSEWGPGGRNTGELFF.

V and J are TRBV5-1 and TRBJ2-1, with 9 nucleotides matching TRBD2. Germline V gene lookup returns CDR1 SGHRS and CDR2 YFSETQ. The CDR3 runs 17 residues. V lost 5 bases and J lost 6; bases outside the gene matches: 15. DNA of the CDR3: TGCGCCAGCAGTCTGGGTGCCGGGGCTAGCGGGACCAATGAGCAGTTCTTC. It translates to CASSLGAGASGTNEQFF.

The chain employs TRBV20-1 and TRBJ2-5, with 10 bases identical to TRBD1. The CDR3 has 14 residues. Germline V gene data show CDR1 as DFQATT and CDR2 as SNEGSKA (reference sequence). After removal of 5 bases from V and 5 bases from J, the junction contained 8 bases not matched to a gene. CDR3 protein: CSAVPGQGKETQYF. CDR3 coding DNA: TGCAGTGCTGTGCCGGGACAGGGGAAGGAGACCCAGTACTTC.

This chain connects TRBV7-2 to TRBJ2-5, with 7 bases aligning to TRBD1. The junction had 5 bases not matched to a gene; V was cut back by 3 bases and J by 7 bases. This CDR3 has 13 amino acids. CDR1 is SGHTA and CDR2 is FQGNSA in the germline V gene. Written as DNA, the CDR3 is TGTGCCAGCAGCTTCCGGGACAGCGCGACCCAGTACTTC. Translating it yields CASSFRDSATQYF.

This clonotype was detected only a few times. The rearrangement links TRBV24-1 to TRBJ2-3; 8 positions match TRBD2. The CDR3 has 14 residues. After removal of 9 bases from V and 0 bases from J, the junction contained 4 bases not matched to a gene. Germline CDR1 reads KGHDR; CDR2 reads SFDVKD. The CDR3 coding sequence is TGTGCCACCGGAATAGCGGGAAGCACAGATACGCAGTATTTT. The encoded protein is CATGIAGSTDTQYF.

This clonotype was found a few times. The CDR3 region is CASSLAEGNEQFF. For the CDR3, the DNA is TGTGCCAGCAGCTTGGCCGAGGGGAATGAGCAGTTCTTC. The chain combines TRBV5-5 with TRBJ2-1; D may match TRBD1 or TRBD2 (5 bases each). Trimming removed 0 bases from V and 7 bases from J, with 8 bases in between. This CDR3 spans 13 amino acids. Germline V gene sequence: CDR1 SGHKS, CDR2 YYEKEE (reference sequence).

This clonotype was detected only a few times. The V gene is TRBV10-3, the J gene TRBJ1-2, with TRBD1 matching over 11 bases. The junction had 1 base not matched to a gene; V was cut back by 6 bases and J by 4 bases. Germline loops: CDR1 ENHRY, CDR2 SYGVKD. This CDR3 has 13 amino acids. CDR3 coding DNA: TGTGCCATCAGCGGACAGGGGGCCTATGGCTACACCTTC. It encodes CAISGQGAYGYTF.

The CDR3 reads CSVGRQDDEQYF. CDR3 DNA sequence: TGCAGCGTCGGGAGGCAGGACGACGAGCAGTACTTC. The chain links TRBV29-1 to TRBJ2-7; 7 bases map to TRBD2. The CDR3 sequence is 12 residues long. CDR1 and CDR2 (germline): SQVTM, ANQGSEA. V lost 6 bases, J lost 5 bases, and 7 bases stayed unmatched.

This chain connects TRBV10-3 to TRBJ2-3; TRBD2 matches 10 bases. CDR1 is ENHRY and CDR2 is SYGVKD in the germline V gene. This CDR3 spans 16 amino acids. V lost 0 bases and J lost 6; bases outside the gene matches: 6. The DNA for the CDR3 is TGTGCCATCAGTGAGTCCCTCAGCGGGAGGGCGGATACGCAGTATTTT. This translates into CAISESLSGRADTQYF.